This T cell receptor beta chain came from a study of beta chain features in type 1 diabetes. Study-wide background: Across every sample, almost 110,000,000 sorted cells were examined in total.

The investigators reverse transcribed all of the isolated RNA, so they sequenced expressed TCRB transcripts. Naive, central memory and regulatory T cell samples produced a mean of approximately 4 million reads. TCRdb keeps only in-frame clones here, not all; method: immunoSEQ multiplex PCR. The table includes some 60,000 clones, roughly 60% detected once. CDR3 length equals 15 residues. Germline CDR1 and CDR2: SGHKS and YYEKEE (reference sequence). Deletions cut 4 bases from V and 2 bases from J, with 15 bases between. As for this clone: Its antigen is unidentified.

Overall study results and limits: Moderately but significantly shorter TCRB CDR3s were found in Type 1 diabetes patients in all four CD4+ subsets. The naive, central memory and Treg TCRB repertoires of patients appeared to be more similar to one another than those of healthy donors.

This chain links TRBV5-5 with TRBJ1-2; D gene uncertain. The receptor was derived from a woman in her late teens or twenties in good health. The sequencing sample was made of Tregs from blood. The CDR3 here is CASSTSLTENYGYTF. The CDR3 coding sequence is TGTGCCAGCAGCACAAGTTTAACAGAGAACTATGGCTACACCTTC.